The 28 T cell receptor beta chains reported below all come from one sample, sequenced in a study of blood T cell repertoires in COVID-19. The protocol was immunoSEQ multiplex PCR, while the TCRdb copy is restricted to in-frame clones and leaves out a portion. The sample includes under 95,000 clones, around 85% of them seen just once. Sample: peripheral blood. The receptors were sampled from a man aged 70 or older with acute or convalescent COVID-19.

The CDR3 DNA reads TGTGCCAGCTCACCAATGGACAGAACCAACACCGGGGAGCTGTTTTTT. It encodes CASSPMDRTNTGELFF. This chain links TRBV18 with TRBJ2-2; D perhaps matches TRBD1 (6 bases). V dropped 2 bases and J dropped 2 bases, with 12 bases sitting between them. CDR3 size: 16 residues. CDR1 KGHSH and CDR2 LQKENI come from the germline V gene.

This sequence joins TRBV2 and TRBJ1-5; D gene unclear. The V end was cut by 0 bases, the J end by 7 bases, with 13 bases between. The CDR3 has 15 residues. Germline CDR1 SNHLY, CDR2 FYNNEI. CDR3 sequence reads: CASSEALARQQPQHF. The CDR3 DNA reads TGTGCCAGCAGTGAAGCGCTCGCCCGTCAGCAGCCCCAGCATTTT.

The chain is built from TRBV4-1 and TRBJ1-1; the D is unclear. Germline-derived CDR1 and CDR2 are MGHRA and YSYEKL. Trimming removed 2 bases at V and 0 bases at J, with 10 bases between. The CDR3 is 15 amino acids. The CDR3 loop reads CASSQITEMNTEAFF. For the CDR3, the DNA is TGCGCCAGCAGCCAAATTACGGAGATGAACACTGAAGCTTTCTTT.

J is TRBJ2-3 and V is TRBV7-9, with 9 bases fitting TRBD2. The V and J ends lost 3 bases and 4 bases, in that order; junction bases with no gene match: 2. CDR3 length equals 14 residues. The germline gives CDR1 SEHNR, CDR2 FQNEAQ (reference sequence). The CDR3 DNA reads TGTGCCAGCAGCTTGGTAGCGGGGGCAGATACGCAGTATTTT. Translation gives CASSLVAGADTQYF. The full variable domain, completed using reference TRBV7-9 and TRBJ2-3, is DTGVSQNPRHKITKRGQNVTFRCDPISEHNRLYWYRQTLGQGPEFLTYFQNEAQLEKSRLLSDRFSAERPKGSFSTLEIQRTEQGDSAMYLCASSLVAGADTQYFGPGTRLTVL.

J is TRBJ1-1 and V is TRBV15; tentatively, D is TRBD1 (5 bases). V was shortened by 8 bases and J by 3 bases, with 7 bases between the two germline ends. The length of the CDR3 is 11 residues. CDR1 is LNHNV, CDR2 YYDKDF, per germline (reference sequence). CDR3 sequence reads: CATEGDTEAFF. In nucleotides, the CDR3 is TGTGCCACCGAAGGGGACACTGAAGCTTTCTTT.

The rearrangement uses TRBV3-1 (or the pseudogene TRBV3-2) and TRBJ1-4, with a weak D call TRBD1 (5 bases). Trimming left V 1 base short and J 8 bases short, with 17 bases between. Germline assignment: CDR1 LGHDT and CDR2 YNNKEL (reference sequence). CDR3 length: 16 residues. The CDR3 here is CASSQGGGGAGEKLFF. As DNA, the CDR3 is TGTGCCAGCAGCCAAGGGGGGGGAGGGGCCGGAGAAAAACTGTTTTTT.

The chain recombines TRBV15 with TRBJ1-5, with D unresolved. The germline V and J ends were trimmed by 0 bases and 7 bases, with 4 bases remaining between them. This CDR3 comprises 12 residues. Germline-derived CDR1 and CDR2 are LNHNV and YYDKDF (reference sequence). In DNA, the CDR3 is TGTGCCACCAGCAGAGATCAACAGCCCCAGCATTTT. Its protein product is CATSRDQQPQHF.

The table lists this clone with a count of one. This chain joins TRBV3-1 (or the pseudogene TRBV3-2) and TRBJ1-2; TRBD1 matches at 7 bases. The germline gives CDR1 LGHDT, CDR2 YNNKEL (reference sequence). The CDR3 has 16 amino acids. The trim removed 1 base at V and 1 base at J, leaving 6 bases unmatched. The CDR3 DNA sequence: TGTGCCAGCAGCCAAGGACAGGGAGCCCTTAACTATGGCTACACCTTC. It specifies CASSQGQGALNYGYTF.

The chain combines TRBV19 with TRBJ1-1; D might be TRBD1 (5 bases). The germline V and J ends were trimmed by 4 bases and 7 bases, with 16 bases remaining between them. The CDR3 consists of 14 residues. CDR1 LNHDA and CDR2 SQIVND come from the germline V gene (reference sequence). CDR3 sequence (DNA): TGTGCCAGTAGTACCGTCGGGGGTGGGGGTGAAGCTTTCTTT. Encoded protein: CASSTVGGGGEAFF.

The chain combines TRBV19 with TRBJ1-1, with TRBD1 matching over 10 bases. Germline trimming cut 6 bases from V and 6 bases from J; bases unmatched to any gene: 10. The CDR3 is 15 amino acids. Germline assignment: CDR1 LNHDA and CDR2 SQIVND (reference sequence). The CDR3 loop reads CASSLPGQGWAEAFF. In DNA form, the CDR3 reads TGTGCCAGTAGCCTACCGGGACAGGGGTGGGCTGAAGCTTTCTTT. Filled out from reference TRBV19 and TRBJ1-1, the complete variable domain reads DGGITQSPKYLFRKEGQNVTLSCEQNLNHDAMYWYRQDPGQGLRLIYYSQIVNDFQKGDIAEGYSVSREKKESFPLTVTSAQKNPTAFYLCASSLPGQGWAEAFFGQGTRLTVV.

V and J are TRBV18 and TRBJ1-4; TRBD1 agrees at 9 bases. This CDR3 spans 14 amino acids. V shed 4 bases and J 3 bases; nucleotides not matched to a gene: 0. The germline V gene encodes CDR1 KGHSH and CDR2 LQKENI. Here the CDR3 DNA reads TGTGCCAGCTCACGGGACAGGGCTAATGAAAAACTGTTTTTT. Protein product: CASSRDRANEKLFF.

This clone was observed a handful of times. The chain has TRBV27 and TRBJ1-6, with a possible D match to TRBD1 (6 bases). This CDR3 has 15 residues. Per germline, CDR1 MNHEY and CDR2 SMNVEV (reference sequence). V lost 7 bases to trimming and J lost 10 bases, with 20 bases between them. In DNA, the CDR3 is TGTGCCAGCACTACTAACAGGGCGATCTACTCACCCCTCCACTTT. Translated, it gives CASTTNRAIYSPLHF.

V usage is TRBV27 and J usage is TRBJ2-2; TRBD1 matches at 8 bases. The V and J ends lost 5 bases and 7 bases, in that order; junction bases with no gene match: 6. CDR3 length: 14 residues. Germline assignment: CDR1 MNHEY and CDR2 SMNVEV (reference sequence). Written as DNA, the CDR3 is TGTGCCAGCAGTCTGCAGGGGGCCGGCGGGGAGCTGTTTTTT. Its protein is CASSLQGAGGELFF.

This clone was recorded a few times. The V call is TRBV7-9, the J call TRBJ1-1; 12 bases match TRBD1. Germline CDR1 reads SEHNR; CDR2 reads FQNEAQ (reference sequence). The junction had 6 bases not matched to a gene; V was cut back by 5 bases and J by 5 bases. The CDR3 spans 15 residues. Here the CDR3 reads CASSAGDRGHTEAFF. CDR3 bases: TGTGCCAGCAGCGCGGGGGACAGGGGGCATACTGAAGCTTTCTTT.

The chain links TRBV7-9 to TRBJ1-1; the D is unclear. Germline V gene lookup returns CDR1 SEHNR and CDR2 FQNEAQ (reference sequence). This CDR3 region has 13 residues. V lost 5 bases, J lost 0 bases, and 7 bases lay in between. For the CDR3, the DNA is TGTGCCAGCAGCAGCCACCTGAACACTGAAGCTTTCTTT. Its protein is CASSSHLNTEAFF.

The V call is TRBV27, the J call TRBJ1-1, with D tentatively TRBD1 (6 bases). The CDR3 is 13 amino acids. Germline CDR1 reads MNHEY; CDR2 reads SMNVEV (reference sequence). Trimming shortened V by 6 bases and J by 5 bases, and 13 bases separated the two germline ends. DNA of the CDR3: TGTGCCAGCAGATTCTCAGGGGATACTGAAGCTTTCTTT. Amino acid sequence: CASRFSGDTEAFF.

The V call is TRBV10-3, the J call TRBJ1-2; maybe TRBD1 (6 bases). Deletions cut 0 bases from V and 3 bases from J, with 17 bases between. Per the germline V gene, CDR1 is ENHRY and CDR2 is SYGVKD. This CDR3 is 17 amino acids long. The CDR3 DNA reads TGTGCCATCAGTGAGTCGGGACACGGGGCGGGTGACTATGGCTACACCTTC. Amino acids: CAISESGHGAGDYGYTF.

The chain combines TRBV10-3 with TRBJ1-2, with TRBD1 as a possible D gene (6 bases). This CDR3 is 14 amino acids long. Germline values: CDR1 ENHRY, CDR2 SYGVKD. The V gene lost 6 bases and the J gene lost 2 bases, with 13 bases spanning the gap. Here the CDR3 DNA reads TGTGCCATCAGCCTGGACAGCTTCAACTATGGCTACACCTTC. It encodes CAISLDSFNYGYTF.

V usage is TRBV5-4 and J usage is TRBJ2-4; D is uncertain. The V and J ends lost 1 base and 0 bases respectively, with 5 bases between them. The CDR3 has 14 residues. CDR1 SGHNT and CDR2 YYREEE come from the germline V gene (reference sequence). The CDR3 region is CASSLQSAKNIQYF. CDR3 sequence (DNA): TGTGCCAGCAGCTTGCAGTCAGCCAAAAACATTCAGTACTTC.

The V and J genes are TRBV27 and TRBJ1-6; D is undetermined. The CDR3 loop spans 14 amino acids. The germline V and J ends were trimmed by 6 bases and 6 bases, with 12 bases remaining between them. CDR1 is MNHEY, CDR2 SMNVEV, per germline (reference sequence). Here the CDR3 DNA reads TGTGCCAGCAGCCCTGGACTGGGTAATTCACCCCTCCACTTT. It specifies CASSPGLGNSPLHF.

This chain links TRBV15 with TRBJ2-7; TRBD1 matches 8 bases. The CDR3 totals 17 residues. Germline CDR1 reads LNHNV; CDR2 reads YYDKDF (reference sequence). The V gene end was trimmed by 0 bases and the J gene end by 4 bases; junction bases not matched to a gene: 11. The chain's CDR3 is CATSRDLLRTGRYEQYF. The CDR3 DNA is TGTGCCACCAGCAGAGACCTCCTTAGGACAGGGAGGTACGAGCAGTACTTC.

CDR3 sequence reads: CASSLAYPRYGYTF. Written as DNA, the CDR3 is TGTGCCAGCAGTTTAGCCTATCCTCGGTATGGCTACACCTTC. This chain connects TRBV6-5 to TRBJ1-2; the D is unclear. Trimming took 4 bases from V and 5 from J, leaving 14 bases between them. CDR3 size: 14 residues. Germline values: CDR1 MNHEY, CDR2 SVGAGI.

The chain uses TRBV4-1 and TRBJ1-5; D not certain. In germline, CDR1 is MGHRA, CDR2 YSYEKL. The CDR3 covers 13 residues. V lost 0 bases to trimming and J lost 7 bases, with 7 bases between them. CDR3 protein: CASSQDLRQPQHF. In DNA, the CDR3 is TGCGCCAGCAGCCAAGATTTGAGGCAGCCCCAGCATTTT.

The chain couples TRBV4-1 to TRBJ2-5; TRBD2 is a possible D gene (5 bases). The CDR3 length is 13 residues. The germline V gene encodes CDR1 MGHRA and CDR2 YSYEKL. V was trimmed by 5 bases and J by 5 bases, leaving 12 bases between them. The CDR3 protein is CASSTGIVETQYF. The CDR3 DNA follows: TGCGCCAGCAGCACGGGGATAGTGGAGACCCAGTACTTC.

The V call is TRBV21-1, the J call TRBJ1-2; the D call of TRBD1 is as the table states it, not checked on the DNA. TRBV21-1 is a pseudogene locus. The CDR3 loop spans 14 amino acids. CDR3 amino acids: CASTPGQGVQGYTF. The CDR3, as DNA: TGTGCCAGCACCCCAGGACAGGGGGTACAAGGCTACACCTTC.

The CDR3 spells CASSRGLGGYGYTF. Written as DNA, the CDR3 is TGTGCCAGCAGCCGGGGCCTGGGAGGCTATGGCTACACCTTC. The chain has TRBV2 and TRBJ1-2, with D tentatively TRBD1 (5 bases). The length of the CDR3 is 14 residues. The germline CDR1 and CDR2 sequences are SNHLY and FYNNEI. V gave up 6 bases and J gave up 4 bases, with 15 bases separating them.

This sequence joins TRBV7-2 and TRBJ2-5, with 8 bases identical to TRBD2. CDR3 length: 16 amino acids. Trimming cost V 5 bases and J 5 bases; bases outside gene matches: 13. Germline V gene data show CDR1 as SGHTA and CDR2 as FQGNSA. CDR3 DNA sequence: TGTGCCAGCAGCCCCCTGAGCGGGGGAGCGAGGGAGACCCAGTACTTC. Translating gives CASSPLSGGARETQYF.

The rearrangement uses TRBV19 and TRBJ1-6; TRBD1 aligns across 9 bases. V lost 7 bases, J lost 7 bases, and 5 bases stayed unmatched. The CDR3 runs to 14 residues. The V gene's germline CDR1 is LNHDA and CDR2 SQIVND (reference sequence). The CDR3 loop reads CASKEQGANSPLHF. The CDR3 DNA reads TGTGCCAGTAAAGAACAGGGGGCCAATTCACCCCTCCACTTT.